What follows are 12 T cell receptor beta chains derived from one specimen sequenced in a study of identical twins. TCRdb redid the calling of the 5' RACE reads with MiXCR, one entry per CDR3 protein. The sample has 410,000 or so distinct CDR3 sequences; about a fifth are singletons. The specimen was naive T cells sorted from blood. The receptors come from a man aged 45-65 years in good health.

This clonotype was seen at least ten times. J is TRBJ2-2 and V is TRBV7-6; 9 bases fit TRBD2. Germline loops: CDR1 SGHVS, CDR2 FNYEAQ. With 4 bases clipped from V and 8 bases from J, the junction kept 8 bases outside the gene matches. This CDR3 is built from 15 residues. CDR3 DNA: TGTGCCAGCAGCTCAACCGGGACTAGCCTGGGGGAGCTGTTTTTT. Protein: CASSSTGTSLGELFF. Full variable domain (remainder filled in from reference TRBV7-6 and TRBJ2-2): GAGVSQSPRYKVTKRGQDVALRCDPISGHVSLYWYRQALGQGPEFLTYFNYEAQQDKSGLPNDRFSAERPEGSISTLTIQRTEQRDSAMYRCASSSTGTSLGELFFGEGSRLTVL.

The chain couples TRBV7-6 to TRBJ2-7; 7 bases line up with TRBD1. Germline V gene sequence: CDR1 SGHVS, CDR2 FNYEAQ. The CDR3 loop spans 14 amino acids. Trimming at V came to 5 bases and at J to 6 bases, leaving 10 bases not matched to a gene. In nucleotides, the CDR3 is TGTGCCAGCAGCCCAGGGGGTAGCGACTTCGAGCAGTACTTC. It is translated as CASSPGGSDFEQYF.

This clonotype was observed at least ten times. The rearrangement uses TRBV6-2 or TRBV6-3 and TRBJ2-7, with TRBD1 matching over 8 bases. The CDR3 spans 14 residues. The V and J ends lost 7 bases and 4 bases, in that order; junction bases with no gene match: 9. Germline CDR1 and CDR2: MNHEY and SVGEGT. The chain's CDR3 is CASIRGTGAYEQYF. CDR3 nucleotides: TGTGCCAGCATCCGCGGGACAGGAGCTTACGAGCAGTACTTC.

This clonotype was found a few times. The chain uses TRBV5-6 and TRBJ2-7; D is tentatively TRBD1 or TRBD2 (5 bases each). CDR1 and CDR2 from the germline V gene are SGHDT and YYEEEE. This CDR3 is 13 amino acids long. Trimming removed 1 base at V and 9 bases at J, with 14 bases between. CDR3 nucleotides: TGTGCCAGCAGCTTGTGGGGGAGCGGCGCGCAGTACTTC. Translating gives CASSLWGSGAQYF.

This clonotype was seen more than once but under ten times. The V and J genes are TRBV27 and TRBJ2-7; 9 nucleotides line up with TRBD2. Germline CDR1 is MNHEY and CDR2 is SMNVEV (reference sequence). CDR3 size: 14 residues. The J segment lost 2 bases and the V segment lost 5 bases, leaving 4 bases of the junction unmatched. The CDR3 here is CASSLVAGAYEQYF. CDR3 bases: TGTGCCAGCAGTCTCGTAGCGGGAGCCTACGAGCAGTACTTC.

The V and J genes are TRBV25-1 and TRBJ2-7; 9 bases are shared with TRBD2. V dropped 4 bases and J dropped 3; count of bases not matched to a gene: 7. This CDR3 has 15 residues. Germline assignment: CDR1 MGHDK and CDR2 SYGVNS. This CDR3 is CASSGSGSRYYEQYF. The CDR3 DNA is TGTGCCAGCAGTGGTAGCGGGAGTAGGTACTACGAGCAGTACTTC.

This clonotype appeared a few times. The CDR3 DNA reads as TGCAGTGCTAGAGAGTCCGGGACGGAGACCTACGAGCAGTACTTC. This encodes CSARESGTETYEQYF. The chain joins TRBV20-1 to TRBJ2-7; D is possibly TRBD1 or TRBD2 (5 bases each). Trimming cost V 0 bases and J 2 bases, with 14 bases left between them. CDR1 is DFQATT and CDR2 is SNEGSKA in the germline V gene (reference sequence). CDR3 length: 15 amino acids.

This clonotype was counted at least ten times. The rearrangement links TRBV5-1 to TRBJ2-7; D remains ambiguous. Germline assignment: CDR1 SGHRS and CDR2 YFSETQ. The V end was cut by 5 bases, the J end by 0 bases, with 6 bases between. The CDR3 length is 12 residues. DNA for the CDR3: TGCGCCAGCAGATTCGACTCCTACGAGCAGTACTTC. It specifies CASRFDSYEQYF.

The J gene is TRBJ2-7, the V gene TRBV5-1; TRBD1 matches at 11 bases. The CDR3 length is 15 residues. The J segment lost 5 bases and the V segment lost 4 bases, leaving 8 bases of the junction unmatched. In germline, CDR1 is SGHRS, CDR2 YFSETQ. CDR3 coding DNA: TGCGCCAGCAGCCACGGACAGGGGGCGAAGAACGAGCAGTACTTC. Translation gives CASSHGQGAKNEQYF.

In its sample, this clonotype was seen many times. This sequence joins TRBV4-3 and TRBJ2-2; D is undetermined. This CDR3 region has 13 residues. Trimming shortened V by 0 bases and J by 6 bases, and 5 bases separated the two germline ends. CDR1 LGHNA and CDR2 YSLEER come from the germline V gene. The CDR3 here is CASSQDFAGELFF. As DNA, the CDR3 is TGCGCCAGCAGCCAAGATTTTGCCGGGGAGCTGTTTTTT.

This clonotype occurred a few times. The chain recombines TRBV5-5 with TRBJ2-7, with 7 bases lining up with TRBD1. Germline assignment: CDR1 SGHKS and CDR2 YYEKEE (reference sequence). V gave up 3 bases and J gave up 6 bases; unmatched junction bases: 12. This CDR3 region has 15 residues. CDR3 sequence reads: CASSWAGTAPGEQYF. Written as DNA, the CDR3 is TGTGCCAGCAGCTGGGCCGGGACAGCCCCTGGCGAGCAGTACTTC.

This chain uses TRBV12-3 or TRBV12-4 with TRBJ2-3; perhaps TRBD1 as D (5 bases). Trimming cost V 6 bases and J 0 bases, with 13 bases left between them. This CDR3 is built from 15 residues. In DNA form, the CDR3 reads TGTGCCAGCAGGCCAGGGAAGATGAGCACAGATACGCAGTATTTT. Its translation is CASRPGKMSTDTQYF.